The 21 T cell receptor beta chains below come from one sample, sequenced in a study of technical replicates of blood from several donors. Produced via immunoSEQ multiplex PCR; TCRdb's table is partial and in-frame only. The data show around 92,000 clones, with 95% seen just once and just over 0.2% held by the top ten. Sequenced: T cells isolated from PBMCs. These receptors came from a human donor in good health.

CDR3 sequence: CASSPAVQETQYF. The CDR3 bases are TGCGCCAGCAGCCCAGCGGTCCAAGAGACCCAGTACTTC. V is TRBV5-1 and J is TRBJ2-5, with D perhaps matching TRBD2 (5 bases). Germline assignment: CDR1 SGHRS and CDR2 YFSETQ. The germline V and J ends were trimmed by 4 bases and 1 base, with 8 bases remaining between them. The CDR3 consists of 13 residues.

This clone was recorded only once. The CDR3 DNA reads as TGTGCCAGCAGTGACCGCCGGACTGAAGCTTTCTTT. It specifies CASSDRRTEAFF. The J gene is TRBJ1-1, the V gene TRBV2; D ambiguous. Germline V gives CDR1 SNHLY, CDR2 FYNNEI. The CDR3 sequence is 12 residues long. Deletions cut 3 bases from V and 5 bases from J, with 7 bases between.

The rearrangement links TRBV28 to TRBJ1-4; D is ambiguous. The CDR3 has 14 amino acids. CDR1 and CDR2 (germline): MDHEN, SYDVKM. The V end was cut by 5 bases, the J end by 6 bases, with 13 bases between. Here the CDR3 reads CASSVRSIHEKLFF. The CDR3 DNA sequence: TGTGCCAGCAGTGTCCGGAGTATACATGAAAAACTGTTTTTT.

The rearrangement uses TRBV11-3 and TRBJ2-2, with D possibly matching TRBD1 (5 bases). CDR3 length: 14 amino acids. Trimming stripped 5 bases from V and 5 bases from J, with 12 bases between. CDR1 SGHNT and CDR2 YENEEA come from the germline V gene. In DNA, the CDR3 is TGTGCCAGCAGCCAACAGGATCCAACCGGGGAGCTGTTTTTT. This codes for CASSQQDPTGELFF. Full variable domain (outside the CDR3, taken from reference TRBV11-3 and TRBJ2-2): EAGVVQSPRYKIIEKKQPVAFWCNPISGHNTLYWYLQNLGQGPELLIRYENEEAVDDSQLPKDRFSAERLKGVDSTLKIQPAELGDSAVYLCASSQQDPTGELFFGEGSRLTVL.

In nucleotides, the CDR3 is TGTGCCTGGAGCCGACTTCTACAGGGGGCGGGGACTGAAGCTTTCTTT. Its translation is CAWSRLLQGAGTEAFF. J is TRBJ1-1 and V is TRBV30; 9 positions agree with TRBD1. V shed 3 bases, J shed 5 bases, and the junction held 13 bases outside the gene matches. This CDR3 is built from 16 residues. Germline assignment: CDR1 GTSNPN and CDR2 SVGIG (reference sequence).

The CDR3: CASSLTGGHYGYTF. The CDR3 DNA follows: TGTGCCAGCAGTTTGACGGGGGGGCACTATGGCTACACCTTC. The V gene is TRBV27, the J gene TRBJ1-2; possibly TRBD1 for D (6 bases). Germline V gives CDR1 MNHEY, CDR2 SMNVEV (reference sequence). With 3 bases removed from V and 3 bases from J, the gap between germline ends came to 11 bases. The length of the CDR3 is 14 residues.

The chain links TRBV7-6 to TRBJ2-2; D is ambiguous. V was trimmed by 1 base and J by 6 bases, leaving 6 bases between them. This CDR3 has 13 amino acids. Germline values: CDR1 SGHVS, CDR2 FNYEAQ. DNA of the CDR3: TGTGCCAGCAGCTTAGAAAGCTCCGGGGAGCTGTTTTTT. Amino acid sequence: CASSLESSGELFF.

The rearrangement joins TRBV5-4 to TRBJ2-7; 12 bases agree with TRBD2. Germline V lookup: CDR1 SGHNT, CDR2 YYREEE (reference sequence). The CDR3 covers 16 residues. With 0 bases clipped from V and 4 bases from J, the junction kept 5 bases outside the gene matches. The CDR3 region is CASSLGIGTSGYEQYF. The CDR3 DNA reads TGTGCCAGCAGCTTGGGGATCGGGACTAGCGGGTACGAGCAGTACTTC.

The chain links TRBV10-3 to TRBJ2-2; D is unclear. V was pared by 5 bases and J by 6 bases, with 13 bases between. This CDR3 is 14 amino acids long. Germline CDR1 and CDR2: ENHRY and SYGVKD. Here the CDR3 DNA reads TGTGCCATCAGTACTACCGATCGGGCCGGGGAGCTGTTTTTT. Protein sequence: CAISTTDRAGELFF.

V is TRBV7-3 and J is TRBJ2-3; TRBD1 matches 8 bases. The trim removed 3 bases at V and 1 base at J, leaving 3 bases unmatched. The CDR3 consists of 15 residues. CDR1 and CDR2 from the germline V gene are SGHTA and FQGTGA. The CDR3, as DNA: TGTGCCAGCAGCTTCAGGGGGCAGGGCACAGATACGCAGTATTTT. Amino acid sequence: CASSFRGQGTDTQYF. Full variable domain (missing parts from reference TRBV7-3 and TRBJ2-3): GAGVSQTPSNKVTEKGKYVELRCDPISGHTALYWYRQSLGQGPEFLIYFQGTGAADDSGLPNDRFFAVRPEGSVSTLKIQRTERGDSAVYLCASSFRGQGTDTQYFGPGTRLTVL.

The rearrangement uses TRBV29-1 and TRBJ1-3, with TRBD1 matching 8 bases. V was clipped by 4 bases and J by 1 base; unmatched bases: 9. From germline, CDR1 is SQVTM and CDR2 ANQGSEA. This CDR3 is built from 16 residues. The CDR3 loop reads CSVVDRGERSGNTIYF. The CDR3 DNA sequence: TGCAGCGTTGTCGACAGGGGAGAAAGGTCTGGAAACACCATATATTTT.

The chain has TRBV6-1 and TRBJ2-7, with unresolved D. Deletions cut 6 bases from V and 2 bases from J, with 8 bases between. This CDR3 region has 12 residues. Germline assignment: CDR1 MNHNS and CDR2 SASEGT. In DNA, the CDR3 is TGTGCCAGCAGAGAGGTTCCCTACGAGCAGTACTTC. Translation gives CASREVPYEQYF.

The chain employs TRBV7-9 and TRBJ2-7, with 10 positions matching TRBD1. CDR1 is SEHNR and CDR2 is FQNEAQ in the germline V gene (reference sequence). The CDR3 loop spans 15 amino acids. V lost 3 bases to trimming and J lost 3 bases; unmatched junction nucleotides: 5. CDR3 bases: TGTGCCAGCAGCTTGAGGGACAGGGGCTACTACGAGCAGTACTTC. Amino acids: CASSLRDRGYYEQYF.

The CDR3 bases are TGTGCCAGCAGCCCCGGGGGAGGGGGTCAGCCCCAGCATTTT. Its translation: CASSPGGGGQPQHF. The V and J genes are TRBV9 and TRBJ1-5; weak D call: TRBD1 (6 bases). The CDR3 length is 14 residues. Per germline, CDR1 SGDLS and CDR2 YYNGEE. V shed 4 bases and J shed 6 bases, with 14 bases lying between them.

The chain combines TRBV7-9 with TRBJ1-2, with TRBD1 matching 10 bases. Looked up from germline, CDR1 is SEHNR and CDR2 is FQNEAQ (reference sequence). The CDR3 contains 16 residues. J gave up 7 bases and V 5 bases, and 13 bases lay outside the gene matches. CDR3 region: CASSPLGRQGAPGYTF. DNA of the CDR3: TGTGCCAGCAGCCCCCTGGGGAGACAGGGGGCACCTGGCTACACCTTC.

In this sample, this clone turned up a few times. This rearrangement joins TRBV21-1 to TRBJ2-1; the D call TRBD2 from the table was never checked on the DNA. TRBV21-1 is annotated as a pseudogene. The CDR3 is 20 amino acids. CDR3: CASSGRRLQTKKPPYNEQFF. In DNA, the CDR3 is TGTGCCAGCAGCGGCAGGAGGCTCCAAACCAAAAAGCCGCCCTACAATGAGCAGTTCTTC.

This chain connects TRBV4-1 to TRBJ2-3, with 8 bases that match TRBD2. The CDR3 is 16 residues long. V shed 1 base, J shed 1 base, and the junction held 4 bases outside the gene matches. Germline values: CDR1 MGHRA, CDR2 YSYEKL. The CDR3 loop is CASSQAPAGGTDTQYF. DNA of the CDR3: TGCGCCAGCAGCCAAGCGCCAGCGGGGGGCACAGATACGCAGTATTTT.

The chain carries TRBV2 and TRBJ1-2, with a weak D call TRBD1 (6 bases). The CDR3 is 13 residues long. V lost 8 bases, J lost 4 bases, and 14 bases lay in between. Germline CDR1 is SNHLY and CDR2 is FYNNEI. CDR3 protein: CASLQDSAYGYTF. In nucleotides, the CDR3 is TGTGCCAGCCTCCAGGACAGTGCCTATGGCTACACCTTC.

The V gene is TRBV6-5, the J gene TRBJ1-5; TRBD1 matches at 7 bases. The CDR3 is 14 residues long. The V gene's germline CDR1 is MNHEY and CDR2 SVGAGI. V was pared by 6 bases and J by 3 bases, with 5 bases of the junction left unmatched. CDR3 coding DNA: TGTGCCAGCAGATCGGGACAGACCAATCAGCCCCAGCATTTT. It codes for CASRSGQTNQPQHF.

The chain is built from TRBV29-1 and TRBJ2-7; 15 nucleotides line up with TRBD2. Germline values: CDR1 SQVTM, CDR2 ANQGSEA. CDR3 length: 15 amino acids. Trimming cost V 7 bases and J 6 bases; bases outside gene matches: 10. CDR3 region: CSAGLAGGPVGEQYF. For the CDR3, the DNA is TGCAGCGCAGGACTAGCGGGGGGGCCGGTTGGCGAGCAGTACTTC.

The rearrangement uses TRBV18 and TRBJ1-5; D may be TRBD1 (5 bases). The germline V gene encodes CDR1 KGHSH and CDR2 LQKENI. The V gene lost 4 bases and the J gene lost 7 bases, with 11 bases spanning the gap. This CDR3 is built from 13 residues. CDR3 region: CASSQGDFQPQHF. The CDR3 coding sequence is TGTGCCAGCTCACAAGGGGATTTCCAGCCCCAGCATTTT.